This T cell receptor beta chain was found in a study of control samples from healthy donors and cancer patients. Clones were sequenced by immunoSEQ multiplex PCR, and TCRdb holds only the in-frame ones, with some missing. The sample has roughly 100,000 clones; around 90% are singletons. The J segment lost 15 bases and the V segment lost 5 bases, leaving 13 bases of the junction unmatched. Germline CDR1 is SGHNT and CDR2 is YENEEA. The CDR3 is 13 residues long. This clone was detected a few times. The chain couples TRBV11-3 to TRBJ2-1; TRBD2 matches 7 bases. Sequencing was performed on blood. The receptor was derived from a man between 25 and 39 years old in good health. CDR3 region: CASSTKSGVRRFF. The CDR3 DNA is TGTGCCAGCAGCACCAAGAGCGGGGTACGACGGTTCTTC.